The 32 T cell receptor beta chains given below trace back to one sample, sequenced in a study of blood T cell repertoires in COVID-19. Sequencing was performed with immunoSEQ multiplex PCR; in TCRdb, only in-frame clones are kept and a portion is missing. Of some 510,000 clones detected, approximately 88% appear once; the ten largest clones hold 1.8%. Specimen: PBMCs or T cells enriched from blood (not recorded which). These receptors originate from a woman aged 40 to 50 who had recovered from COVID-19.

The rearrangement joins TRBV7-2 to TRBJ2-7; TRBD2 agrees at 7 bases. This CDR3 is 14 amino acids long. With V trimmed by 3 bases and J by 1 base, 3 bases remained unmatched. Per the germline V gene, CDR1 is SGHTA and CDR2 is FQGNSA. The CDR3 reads CASSFGGTSYEQYF. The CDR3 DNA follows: TGTGCCAGCAGCTTCGGGGGGACGTCCTACGAGCAGTACTTC.

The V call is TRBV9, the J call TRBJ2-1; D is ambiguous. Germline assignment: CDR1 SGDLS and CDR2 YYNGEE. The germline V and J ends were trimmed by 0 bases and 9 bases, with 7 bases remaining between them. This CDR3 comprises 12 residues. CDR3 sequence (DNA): TGTGCCAGCAGCGTAGTTAGTGGTGAGCAGTTCTTC. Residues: CASSVVSGEQFF. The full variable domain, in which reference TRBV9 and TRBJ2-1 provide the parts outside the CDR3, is DSGVTQTPKHLITATGQRVTLRCSPRSGDLSVYWYQQSLDQGLQFLIQYYNGEERAKGNILERFSAQQFPDLHSELNLSSLELGDSALYFCASSVVSGEQFFGPGTRLTVL.

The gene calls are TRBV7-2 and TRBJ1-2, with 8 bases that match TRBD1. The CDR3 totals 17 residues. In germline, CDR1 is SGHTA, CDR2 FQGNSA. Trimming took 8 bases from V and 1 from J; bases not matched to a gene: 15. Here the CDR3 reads CASLLVPPGGGNYGYTF. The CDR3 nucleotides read TGTGCCAGCCTACTTGTACCCCCAGGGGGCGGTAACTATGGCTACACCTTC.

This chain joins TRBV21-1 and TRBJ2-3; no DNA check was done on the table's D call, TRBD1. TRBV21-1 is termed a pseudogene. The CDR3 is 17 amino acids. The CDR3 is CASSKCFQFTGGGTQYF. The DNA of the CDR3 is TGTGCCAGCAGCAAATGTTTCCAATTCACAGGGGGAGGTACGCAGTATTTT.

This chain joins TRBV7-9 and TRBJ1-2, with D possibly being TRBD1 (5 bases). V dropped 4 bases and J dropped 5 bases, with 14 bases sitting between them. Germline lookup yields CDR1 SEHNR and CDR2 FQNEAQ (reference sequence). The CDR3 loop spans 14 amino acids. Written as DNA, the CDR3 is TGTGCCAGCAGCTCGAGTCGGACATATTATGGCTACACCTTC. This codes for CASSSSRTYYGYTF. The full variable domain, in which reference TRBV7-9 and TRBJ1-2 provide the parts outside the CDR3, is DTGVSQNPRHKITKRGQNVTFRCDPISEHNRLYWYRQTLGQGPEFLTYFQNEAQLEKSRLLSDRFSAERPKGSFSTLEIQRTEQGDSAMYLCASSSSRTYYGYTFGSGTRLTVV.

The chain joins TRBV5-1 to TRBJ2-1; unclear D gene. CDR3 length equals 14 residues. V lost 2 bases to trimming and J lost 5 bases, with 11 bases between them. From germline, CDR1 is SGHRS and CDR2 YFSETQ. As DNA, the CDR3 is TGCGCCAGCAGCTTCGGCAGGCCGAACAATGAGCAGTTCTTC. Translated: CASSFGRPNNEQFF.

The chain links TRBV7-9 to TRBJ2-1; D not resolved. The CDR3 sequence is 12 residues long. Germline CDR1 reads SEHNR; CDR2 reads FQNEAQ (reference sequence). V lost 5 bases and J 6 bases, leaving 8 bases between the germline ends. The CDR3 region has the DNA TGTGCCAGCAGCCAAGGAGTCAATGAGCAGTTCTTC. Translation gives CASSQGVNEQFF.

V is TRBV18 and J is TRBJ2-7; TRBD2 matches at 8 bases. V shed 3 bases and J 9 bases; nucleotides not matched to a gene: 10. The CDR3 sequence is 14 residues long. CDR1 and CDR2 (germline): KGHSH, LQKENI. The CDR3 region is CASSPSGGSSGQYF. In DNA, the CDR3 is TGTGCCAGCTCACCGTCGGGGGGGTCTTCGGGGCAGTACTTC.

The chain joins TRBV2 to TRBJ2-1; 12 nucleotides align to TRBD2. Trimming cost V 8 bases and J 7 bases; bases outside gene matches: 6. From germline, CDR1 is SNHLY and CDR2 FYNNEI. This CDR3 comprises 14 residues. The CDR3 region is CASLGLAGPNEQFF. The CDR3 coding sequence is TGTGCCAGCTTGGGACTAGCGGGCCCGAATGAGCAGTTCTTC.

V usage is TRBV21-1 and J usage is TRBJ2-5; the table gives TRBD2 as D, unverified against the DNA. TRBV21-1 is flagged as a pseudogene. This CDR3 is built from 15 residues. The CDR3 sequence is CASSRRRKYQETQYF. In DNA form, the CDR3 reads TGTGCCAGCAGCCGGAGAAGAAAGTACCAAGAGACCCAGTACTTC.

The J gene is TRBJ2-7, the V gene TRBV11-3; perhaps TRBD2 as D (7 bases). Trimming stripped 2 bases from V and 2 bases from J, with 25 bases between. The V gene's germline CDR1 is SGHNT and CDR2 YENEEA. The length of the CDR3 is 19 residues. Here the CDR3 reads CASSLSTLPSGQIPYEQYF. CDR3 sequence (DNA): TGTGCCAGCAGCTTATCTACCTTACCTAGCGGACAGATTCCCTACGAGCAGTACTTC. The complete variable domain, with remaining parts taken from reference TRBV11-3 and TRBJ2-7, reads EAGVVQSPRYKIIEKKQPVAFWCNPISGHNTLYWYLQNLGQGPELLIRYENEEAVDDSQLPKDRFSAERLKGVDSTLKIQPAELGDSAVYLCASSLSTLPSGQIPYEQYFGPGTRLTVT.

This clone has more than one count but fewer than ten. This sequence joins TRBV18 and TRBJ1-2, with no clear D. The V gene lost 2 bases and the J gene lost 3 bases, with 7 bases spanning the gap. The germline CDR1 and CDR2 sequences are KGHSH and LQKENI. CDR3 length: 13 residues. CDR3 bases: TGTGCCAGCTCACCATCAACGGACTATGGCTACACCTTC. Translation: CASSPSTDYGYTF.

The CDR3 DNA reads as TGCAGCGTTGTATCAGGGCTGGGAGCTTTCTTT. This translates into CSVVSGLGAFF. The chain employs TRBV29-1 and TRBJ1-1, with D possibly being TRBD1 (5 bases). V dropped 4 bases and J dropped 10 bases, with 13 bases sitting between them. Germline V gene data show CDR1 as SQVTM and CDR2 as ANQGSEA. CDR3 length: 11 amino acids.

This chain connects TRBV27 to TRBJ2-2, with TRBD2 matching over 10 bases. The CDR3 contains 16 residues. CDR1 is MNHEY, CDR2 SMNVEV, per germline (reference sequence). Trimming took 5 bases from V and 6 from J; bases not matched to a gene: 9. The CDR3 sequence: CASSETSGYSPGELFF. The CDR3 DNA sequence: TGTGCCAGCAGTGAGACTAGCGGGTATTCCCCCGGGGAGCTGTTTTTT.

In DNA, the CDR3 is TGTGCCAGCAGTTTTCGTGACGGGTCCTACGAGCAGTACTTC. Translated, it gives CASSFRDGSYEQYF. J is TRBJ2-7 and V is TRBV27; D is unclear. The CDR3 totals 14 residues. Germline CDR1 and CDR2: MNHEY and SMNVEV (reference sequence). Trimming pared 3 bases from V and 1 base from J, leaving 10 bases between.

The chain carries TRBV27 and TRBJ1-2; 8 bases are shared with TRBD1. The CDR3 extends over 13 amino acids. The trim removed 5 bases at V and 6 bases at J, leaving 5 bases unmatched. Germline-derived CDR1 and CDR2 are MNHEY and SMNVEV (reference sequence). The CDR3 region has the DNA TGTGCCAGCAGTCACCAGGGGGCGGATGGCTACACCTTC. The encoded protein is CASSHQGADGYTF.

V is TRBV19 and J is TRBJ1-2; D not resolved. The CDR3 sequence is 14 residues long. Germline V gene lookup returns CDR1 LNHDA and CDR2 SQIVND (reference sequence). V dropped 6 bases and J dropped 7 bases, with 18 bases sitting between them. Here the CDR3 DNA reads TGTGCCAGTAGGGCCGGGGAGGGAATTTTTGGCTACACCTTC. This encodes CASRAGEGIFGYTF.

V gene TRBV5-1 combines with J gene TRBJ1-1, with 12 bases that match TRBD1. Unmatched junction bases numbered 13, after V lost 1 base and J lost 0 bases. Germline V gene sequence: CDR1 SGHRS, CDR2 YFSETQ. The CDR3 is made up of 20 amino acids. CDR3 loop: CASSLPVPGQGARVNTEAFF. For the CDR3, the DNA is TGCGCCAGCAGCTTGCCGGTACCGGGACAGGGGGCGCGGGTGAACACTGAAGCTTTCTTT.

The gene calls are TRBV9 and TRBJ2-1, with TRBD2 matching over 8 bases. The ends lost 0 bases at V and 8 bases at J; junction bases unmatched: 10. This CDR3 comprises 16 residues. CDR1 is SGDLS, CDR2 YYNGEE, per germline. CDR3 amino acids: CASSVGGWWREDEQFF. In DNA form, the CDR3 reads TGTGCCAGCAGCGTAGGTGGTTGGTGGCGGGAGGATGAGCAGTTCTTC.

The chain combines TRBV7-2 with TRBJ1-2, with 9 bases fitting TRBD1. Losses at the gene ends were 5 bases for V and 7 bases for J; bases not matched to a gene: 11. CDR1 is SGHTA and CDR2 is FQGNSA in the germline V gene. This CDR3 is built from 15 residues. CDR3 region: CASSPPGTGIFGYTF. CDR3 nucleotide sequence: TGTGCCAGCAGCCCCCCCGGGACAGGGATTTTTGGCTACACCTTC.

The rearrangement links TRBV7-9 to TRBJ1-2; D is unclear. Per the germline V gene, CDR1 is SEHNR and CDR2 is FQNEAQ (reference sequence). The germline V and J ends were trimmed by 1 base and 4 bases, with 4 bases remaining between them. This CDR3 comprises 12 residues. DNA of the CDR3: TGTGCCAGCAGCTTAGACGGCTATGGCTACACCTTC. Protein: CASSLDGYGYTF.

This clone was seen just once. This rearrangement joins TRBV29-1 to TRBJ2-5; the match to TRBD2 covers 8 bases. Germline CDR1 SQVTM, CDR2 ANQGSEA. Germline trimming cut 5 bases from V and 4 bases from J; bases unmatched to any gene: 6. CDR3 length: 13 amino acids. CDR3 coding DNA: TGCAGCGTTAGCGGGAGTTTTGGAGAGACCCAGTACTTC. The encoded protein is CSVSGSFGETQYF.

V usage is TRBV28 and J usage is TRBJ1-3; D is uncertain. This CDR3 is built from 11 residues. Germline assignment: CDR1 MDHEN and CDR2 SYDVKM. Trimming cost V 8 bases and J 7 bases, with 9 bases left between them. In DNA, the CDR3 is TGTGCCAGCGTGGGAGGCAACACCATATATTTT. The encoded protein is CASVGGNTIYF.

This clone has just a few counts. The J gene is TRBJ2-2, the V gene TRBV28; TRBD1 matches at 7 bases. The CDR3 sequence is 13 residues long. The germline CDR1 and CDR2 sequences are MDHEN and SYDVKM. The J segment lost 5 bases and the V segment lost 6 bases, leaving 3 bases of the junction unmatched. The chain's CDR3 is CASRLTGTGELFF. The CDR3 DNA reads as TGTGCCAGCAGGCTGACAGGGACCGGGGAGCTGTTTTTT.

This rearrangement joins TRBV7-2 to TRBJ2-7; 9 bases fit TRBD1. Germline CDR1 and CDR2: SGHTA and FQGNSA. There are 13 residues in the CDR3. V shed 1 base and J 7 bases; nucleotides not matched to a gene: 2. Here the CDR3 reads CASSLDRGLEQYF. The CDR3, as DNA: TGTGCCAGCAGCTTAGACAGGGGGCTGGAGCAGTACTTC.

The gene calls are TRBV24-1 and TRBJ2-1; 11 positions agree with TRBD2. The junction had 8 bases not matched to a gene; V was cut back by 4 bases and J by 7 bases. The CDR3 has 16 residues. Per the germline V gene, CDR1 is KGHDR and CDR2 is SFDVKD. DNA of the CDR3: TGTGCCACCAGTGACCCCACTAGCGGGAGAGAGAATGAGCAGTTCTTC. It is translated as CATSDPTSGRENEQFF.

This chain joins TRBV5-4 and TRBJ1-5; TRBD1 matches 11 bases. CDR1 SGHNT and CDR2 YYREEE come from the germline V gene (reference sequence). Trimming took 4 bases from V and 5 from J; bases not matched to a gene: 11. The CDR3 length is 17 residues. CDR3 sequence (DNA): TGTGCCAGCAGCATGGACAGGGGGCGAAATAATGATCAGCCCCAGCATTTT. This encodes CASSMDRGRNNDQPQHF.

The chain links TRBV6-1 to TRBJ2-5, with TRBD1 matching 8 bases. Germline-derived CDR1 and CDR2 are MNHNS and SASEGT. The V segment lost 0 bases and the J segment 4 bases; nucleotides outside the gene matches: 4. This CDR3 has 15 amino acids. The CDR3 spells CASSEAIQGVETQYF. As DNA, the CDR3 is TGTGCCAGCAGTGAAGCTATACAGGGGGTAGAGACCCAGTACTTC.

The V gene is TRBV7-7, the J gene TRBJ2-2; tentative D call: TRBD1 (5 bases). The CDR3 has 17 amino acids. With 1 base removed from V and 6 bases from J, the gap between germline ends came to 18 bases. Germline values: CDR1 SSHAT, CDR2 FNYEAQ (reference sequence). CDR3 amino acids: CASSLGVPGKGAGELFF. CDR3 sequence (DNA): TGTGCCAGCAGCTTAGGGGTGCCAGGAAAAGGGGCCGGGGAGCTGTTTTTT.

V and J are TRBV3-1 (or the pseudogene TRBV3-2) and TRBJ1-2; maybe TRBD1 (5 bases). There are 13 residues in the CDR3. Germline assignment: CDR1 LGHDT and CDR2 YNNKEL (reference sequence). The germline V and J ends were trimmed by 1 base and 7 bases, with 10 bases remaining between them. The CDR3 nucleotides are TGTGCCAGCAGCCAAGCAGGGCAAGGTGGCTACACCTTC. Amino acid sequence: CASSQAGQGGYTF.

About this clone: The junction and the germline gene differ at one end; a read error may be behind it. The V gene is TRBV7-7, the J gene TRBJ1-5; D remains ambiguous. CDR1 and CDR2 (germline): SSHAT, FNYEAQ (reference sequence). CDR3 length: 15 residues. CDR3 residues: CASSLAGGEREAQHF. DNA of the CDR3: TGTGCTAGCAGCTTAGCAGGCGGGGAAAGGGAGGCCCAGCATTTT. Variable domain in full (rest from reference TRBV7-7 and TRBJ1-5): GAGVSQSPRYKVTKRGQDVTLRCDPISSHATLYWYQQALGQGPEFLTYFNYEAQPDKSGLPSDRFSAERPEGSISTLTIQRTEQRDSAMYRCASSLAGGEREAQHFGDGTRLSIL.

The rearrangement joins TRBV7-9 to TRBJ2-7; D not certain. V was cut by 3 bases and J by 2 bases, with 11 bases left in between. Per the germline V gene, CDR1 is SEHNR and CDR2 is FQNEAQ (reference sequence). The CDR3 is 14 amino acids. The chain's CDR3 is CASSFERSTYEQYF. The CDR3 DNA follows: TGTGCCAGCAGCTTTGAGCGCAGTACCTACGAGCAGTACTTC.